This TCR beta chain is drawn from a study of T cell responses to AZD1222 COVID-19 vaccine. V lost 4 bases to trimming and J lost 4 bases, with 17 bases between them. Germline CDR1 is SEHNR and CDR2 is FQNEAQ (reference sequence). CDR3 length: 16 amino acids. TCRdb keeps only in-frame clones here, not all; method: immunoSEQ multiplex PCR. The repertoire consists of over 140,000 clones, with 80% to 95% occurring once and the leading ten covering approximately 4.7%. The receptor was isolated from an adult in good health. This material consisted of peripheral blood, taken on day 0 of AZD1222 vaccination. The chain carries TRBV7-9 and TRBJ2-4, with D possibly being TRBD1 or TRBD2 (5 bases each). Here the CDR3 reads CASSSDRMREKNIQYF. CDR3 DNA sequence: TGTGCCAGCAGCTCTGACAGAATGAGGGAAAAAAACATTCAGTACTTC.